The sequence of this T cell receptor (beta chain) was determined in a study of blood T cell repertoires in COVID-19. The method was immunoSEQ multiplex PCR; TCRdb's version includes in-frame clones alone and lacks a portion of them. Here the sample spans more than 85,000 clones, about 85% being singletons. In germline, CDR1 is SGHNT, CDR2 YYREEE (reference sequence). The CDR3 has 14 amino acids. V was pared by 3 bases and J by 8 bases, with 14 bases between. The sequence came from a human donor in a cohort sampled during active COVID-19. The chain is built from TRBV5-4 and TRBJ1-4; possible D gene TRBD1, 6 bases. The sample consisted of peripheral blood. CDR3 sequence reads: CASSSQEGEEKLFF. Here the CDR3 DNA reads TGTGCCAGCAGCTCCCAAGAGGGGGAGGAAAAACTGTTTTTT.